The subject of this entry is one T cell receptor (beta chain). The sample originates from a study of T-cell reconstitution after alpha-beta-depleted transplantation in children. V was clipped by 0 bases and J by 5 bases; unmatched bases: 5. This CDR3 spans 16 amino acids. The germline V gene encodes CDR1 SGDLS and CDR2 YYNGEE. Unique molecular identifiers were used in preparing the TCRbeta library. Via MiXCR, TCRdb re-called the PCR reads, giving one row per CDR3 protein. The sample yields approximately 500,000 distinct CDR3 sequences, roughly a tenth seen once. The chain links TRBV9 to TRBJ2-5, with 12 positions matching TRBD2. The receptor was isolated from a child between 2 and 9 years old with inherited bone marrow failure, due to receive a stem cell transplant. Here the sequenced sample was PBMCs, taken before TCRalphabeta/CD19-depleted stem cell transplant. In DNA, the CDR3 is TGTGCCAGCAGCGTAGCTAGCGGGAGGGCCTGGGAGACCCAGTACTTC. This codes for CASSVASGRAWETQYF.